The 10 T cell receptor beta chains below were found in one sample sequenced in a study of tumor-infiltrating lymphocytes in localized non-small cell lung cancer (dated by TCRdb to about 2021). Library generation was performed with the immunoSEQ multiplex PCR assay. TCRdb's version of the immuneACCESS table is confined to in-frame rearrangements and falls short of the full clone set. An unresolved V gene accounts for under half of the shortfall where checked; the remainder is of unknown origin. Counted in this sample were 25,000 to 35,000 clones; 70% to 90% of them appeared once. Under 2.5% of the sample comes from the top ten. The sample consisted of lung tumor tissue. The receptors stem from a human donor with non-small cell lung cancer.

This CDR3 reads CASSLIGGTEAFF. Here the CDR3 DNA reads TGTGCCAGCAGTTTGATAGGGGGAACTGAAGCTTTCTTT. The chain combines TRBV5-4 with TRBJ1-1; D is possibly TRBD1 (6 bases). V lost 5 bases to trimming and J lost 5 bases, with 13 bases between them. CDR3 length equals 13 residues. Germline-derived CDR1 and CDR2 are SGHNT and YYREEE (reference sequence).

CDR3 loop: CASSYGQGANGYTF. The DNA of the CDR3 is TGTGCCAGCAGCTACGGACAGGGAGCGAATGGCTACACCTTC. The V call is TRBV5-6, the J call TRBJ1-2; 8 nucleotides match TRBD1. V dropped 3 bases and J dropped 6; count of bases not matched to a gene: 7. Germline CDR1 SGHDT, CDR2 YYEEEE. This CDR3 has 14 amino acids.

The chain links TRBV7-9 to TRBJ1-6; D is unclear. From germline, CDR1 is SEHNR and CDR2 FQNEAQ (reference sequence). The CDR3 extends over 15 amino acids. The V and J ends lost 1 base and 6 bases respectively, with 10 bases between them. CDR3 bases: TGTGCCAGCAGCTTAGTCGAGGACTTTAATTCACCCCTCCACTTT. Its translation is CASSLVEDFNSPLHF.

This rearrangement joins TRBV15 to TRBJ2-5; 10 nucleotides match TRBD2. The junction had 15 bases not matched to a gene; V was cut back by 0 bases and J by 5 bases. CDR1 and CDR2 (germline): LNHNV, YYDKDF (reference sequence). The CDR3 runs to 19 residues. The CDR3 loop is CATSRESVRAGGPRETQYF. CDR3 bases: TGTGCCACCAGCAGAGAGAGTGTCCGAGCGGGGGGGCCTCGGGAGACCCAGTACTTC.

The rearrangement links TRBV10-2 to TRBJ2-2; possibly TRBD1 or TRBD2 for D (5 bases each). CDR1 is WSHSY and CDR2 is SAAADI in the germline V gene. The CDR3 length is 16 residues. V was cut by 5 bases and J by 1 base, with 14 bases left in between. The CDR3 spells CASSWDRPQNTGELFF. Here the CDR3 DNA reads TGCGCCAGCAGTTGGGACCGTCCCCAGAACACCGGGGAGCTGTTTTTT.

The chain links TRBV6-6 to TRBJ2-5, with no clear D. The CDR3 is made up of 11 amino acids. The germline gives CDR1 MNHNY, CDR2 SVGAGI (reference sequence). V lost 2 bases and J lost 5, with 3 bases in between. The CDR3 sequence is CASSYVETQYF. As DNA, the CDR3 is TGTGCCAGCAGTTACGTGGAGACCCAGTACTTC.

The chain couples TRBV29-1 to TRBJ1-1, with D maybe TRBD1 (5 bases). The CDR3 extends over 14 amino acids. The V gene's germline CDR1 is SQVTM and CDR2 ANQGSEA. V lost 2 bases to trimming and J lost 3 bases, with 13 bases between them. CDR3 bases: TGCAGCGTTGAAAGCAGACTGGGGGACACTGAAGCTTTCTTT. Translated, it gives CSVESRLGDTEAFF.

This clone was seen a handful of times. The V gene is TRBV5-1, the J gene TRBJ2-7, with a weak D call TRBD2 (6 bases). The germline V gene has CDR1 SGHRS and CDR2 YFSETQ. The CDR3 totals 15 residues. V lost 4 bases, J lost 4 bases, and 18 bases lay in between. The CDR3 sequence is CASSTTTAGPYEQYF. DNA for the CDR3: TGCGCCAGCAGCACAACGACAGCGGGTCCTTACGAGCAGTACTTC.

The chain recombines TRBV5-5 with TRBJ2-7; D possibly uses TRBD1 or TRBD2 (5 bases each). This CDR3 has 16 amino acids. V gave up 1 base and J gave up 4 bases, with 18 bases separating them. Germline CDR1 is SGHKS and CDR2 is YYEKEE (reference sequence). In DNA, the CDR3 is TGTGCCAGCAGCTTGTGGTTTGGGACCGCTGATTACGAGCAGTACTTC. It codes for CASSLWFGTADYEQYF.

The genes are TRBV30 and TRBJ2-2; D might be TRBD2 (5 bases). V gave up 4 bases and J gave up 6 bases, with 24 bases separating them. The CDR3 extends over 17 amino acids. Germline-derived CDR1 and CDR2 are GTSNPN and SVGIG (reference sequence). CDR3 sequence reads: CAWTHRGSTLRSGELFF. Here the CDR3 DNA reads TGTGCCTGGACCCACAGAGGGTCCACTCTTAGATCCGGGGAGCTGTTTTTT.